These 30 T cell receptor beta chains came from one sample sequenced in a study of T cells after yellow fever vaccination. TCRdb re-analysed the 5' RACE reads in MiXCR, keeping a single row per CDR3 protein. The sample has some 600,000 distinct CDR3 sequences, more than 9% seen once. The specimen was PBMCs, collected on the day of the yellow fever booster vaccination. The receptors here all came from a man aged 25 to 40 who received the YFV17D yellow fever vaccine.

This clonotype was counted between two and nine times. The rearrangement uses TRBV20-1 and TRBJ2-1; D not certain. There are 12 residues in the CDR3. Germline CDR1 and CDR2: DFQATT and SNEGSKA (reference sequence). Trimming left V 6 bases short and J 6 bases short, with 12 bases between. CDR3 nucleotides: TGCAGTGCCAACGTCTACCTCAATGAGCAGTTCTTC. Protein product: CSANVYLNEQFF.

V usage is TRBV27 and J usage is TRBJ2-4; possible D gene TRBD1, 6 bases. Between the trimmed V and J ends, which lost 5 bases and 9 bases, there was a span of 11 bases. The CDR3 length is 12 residues. The germline gives CDR1 MNHEY, CDR2 SMNVEV (reference sequence). CDR3 coding DNA: TGTGCCAGCAGTCCTAAAGGGGGCATTCAGTACTTC. Its protein is CASSPKGGIQYF.

The chain has TRBV7-2 and TRBJ2-7; 10 bases are shared with TRBD2. Germline V CDR1 and CDR2: SGHTA, FQGNSA. This CDR3 region has 14 residues. The junction had 3 bases not matched to a gene; V was cut back by 5 bases and J by 2 bases. The CDR3 here is CASSPTSGPYEQYF. CDR3 nucleotide sequence: TGTGCCAGCAGCCCGACTAGCGGGCCCTACGAGCAGTACTTC.

CDR3 residues: CASSQVLGNRDTQYF. In nucleotides, the CDR3 is TGCGCCAGCAGCCAAGTGCTCGGGAATAGAGATACGCAGTATTTT. The chain is built from TRBV4-3 and TRBJ2-3, with a tentative D call TRBD2 (5 bases). The germline gives CDR1 LGHNA, CDR2 YSLEER. CDR3 length equals 15 residues. The V end lost 1 base, the J end lost 5 bases, and 13 bases lay between the germline ends.

The J gene is TRBJ1-5, the V gene TRBV10-3; 9 nucleotides line up with TRBD1. The CDR3 spans 15 residues. Losses at the gene ends were 5 bases for V and 1 base for J; bases not matched to a gene: 3. The germline gives CDR1 ENHRY, CDR2 SYGVKD. In DNA form, the CDR3 reads TGTGCCATCAGTATCGGACAGGGGAGCAATCAGCCCCAGCATTTT. It specifies CAISIGQGSNQPQHF.

This clonotype has just a few counts. V gene TRBV5-1 combines with J gene TRBJ2-7; D gene ambiguous. The germline V gene has CDR1 SGHRS and CDR2 YFSETQ. The V end was cut by 5 bases, the J end by 2 bases, with 11 bases between. The CDR3 consists of 13 residues. CDR3 nucleotides: TGCGCCAGCAGTGGTCTCAATGCCTACGAGCAGTACTTC. Translation: CASSGLNAYEQYF.

There are many counts of this clonotype. CDR3 in amino acids: CASSQVERGETQYF. The CDR3 coding sequence is TGTGCCAGCAGCCAAGTGGAGAGGGGAGAGACCCAGTACTTC. The chain is built from TRBV3-1 and TRBJ2-5; perhaps D is TRBD1 or TRBD2 (5 bases each). V lost 1 base to trimming and J lost 4 bases, with 10 bases between them. CDR3 length: 14 amino acids. The germline V gene encodes CDR1 LGHDT and CDR2 YNNKEL (reference sequence).

This clonotype was observed many times. The chain combines TRBV19 with TRBJ1-1; D remains ambiguous. CDR3 length equals 13 residues. Germline V gene data show CDR1 as LNHDA and CDR2 as SQIVND (reference sequence). V was trimmed by 7 bases and J by 0 bases, leaving 9 bases between them. Here the CDR3 DNA reads TGTGCCAGTATCCCAAAAATGAACACTGAAGCTTTCTTT. Translated, it gives CASIPKMNTEAFF.

This clonotype has a count of ten or more. The chain joins TRBV29-1 to TRBJ2-3; 8 nucleotides agree with TRBD2. This CDR3 has 16 residues. J was trimmed by 6 bases and V by 5 bases; bases with no gene match: 16. Germline lookup yields CDR1 SQVTM and CDR2 ANQGSEA. The CDR3 sequence: CSVPGLAGPFGDTQYF. CDR3 DNA sequence: TGCAGCGTTCCGGGGCTAGCGGGTCCCTTCGGCGATACGCAGTATTTT.

This clonotype was found many times. The rearrangement uses TRBV7-2 and TRBJ2-1; perhaps D is TRBD1 or TRBD2 (5 bases each). Trimming pared 5 bases from V and 2 bases from J, leaving 13 bases between. Germline CDR1 is SGHTA and CDR2 is FQGNSA. This CDR3 has 15 residues. The CDR3 loop reads CASSTGTGPYNEQFF. CDR3 bases: TGTGCCAGCAGCACCGGGACCGGCCCCTACAATGAGCAGTTCTTC.

This chain joins TRBV4-3 and TRBJ2-7; 7 bases fit TRBD2. The CDR3 consists of 17 residues. CDR1 is LGHNA and CDR2 is YSLEER in the germline V gene. J was trimmed by 1 base and V by 1 base; bases with no gene match: 10. The CDR3, as DNA: TGCGCCAGCAGCCAAGCCCTAGAGGGAGGGGAATCCTACGAGCAGTACTTC. Its translation: CASSQALEGGESYEQYF.

The rearrangement links TRBV5-4 to TRBJ1-1; tentatively, D is TRBD1 (5 bases). Trimming shortened V by 4 bases and J by 1 base, and 14 bases separated the two germline ends. This CDR3 contains 15 residues. CDR1 and CDR2 from the germline V gene are SGHNT and YYREEE (reference sequence). The CDR3 nucleotides are TGTGCCAGCAGCGGGCGGGTGGGACCGAACACTGAAGCTTTCTTT. This encodes CASSGRVGPNTEAFF.

This clonotype was observed at least ten times. At one boundary the junction diverges from the germline segment, which might be a read error. This sequence joins TRBV7-9 and TRBJ2-1, with 8 bases matching TRBD2. Germline V CDR1 and CDR2: SEHNR, FQNEAQ (reference sequence). This CDR3 is built from 11 residues. In DNA, the CDR3 is TGTGCCAGCAGCTCCCGGGGGGGGATGATCTTC. Translating it yields CASSSRGGMIF.

The V call is TRBV4-3, the J call TRBJ2-6; D gene uncertain. Between the trimmed V and J ends, which lost 0 bases and 1 base, there was a span of 7 bases. The CDR3 runs to 16 residues. Germline V gene data show CDR1 as LGHNA and CDR2 as YSLEER. The CDR3 here is CASSQELGSGANVLTF. The CDR3, as DNA: TGCGCCAGCAGCCAAGAATTGGGGTCTGGGGCCAACGTCCTGACTTTC.

The chain has TRBV11-3 and TRBJ2-1, with TRBD1 matching 11 bases. Germline values: CDR1 SGHNT, CDR2 YENEEA. V was pared by 1 base and J by 9 bases, with 14 bases of the junction left unmatched. This CDR3 region has 18 residues. The CDR3 DNA is TGTGCCAGCAGCTTAGTTGGGACAGGGGGGACGGGAGCCTTTGAGCAGTTCTTC. Its protein product is CASSLVGTGGTGAFEQFF.

The chain employs TRBV7-6 and TRBJ2-3; TRBD2 matches at 9 bases. After removal of 5 bases from V and 1 base from J, the junction contained 7 bases not matched to a gene. CDR1 is SGHVS, CDR2 FNYEAQ, per germline. There are 16 residues in the CDR3. The CDR3 protein is CASSERPSGGTDTQYF. CDR3 bases: TGTGCCAGCAGCGAGAGGCCTAGCGGGGGCACAGATACGCAGTATTTT.

This rearrangement joins TRBV9 to TRBJ1-5; D gene uncertain. The germline CDR1 and CDR2 sequences are SGDLS and YYNGEE. The germline V and J ends were trimmed by 4 bases and 6 bases, with 14 bases remaining between them. This CDR3 spans 14 amino acids. This CDR3 is CASSPRQAGQPQHF. The CDR3 DNA sequence: TGTGCCAGCAGCCCCCGCCAGGCGGGTCAGCCCCAGCATTTT.

V is TRBV7-6 and J is TRBJ1-4; no clear D gene. V was shortened by 6 bases and J by 7 bases, with 15 bases between the two germline ends. The CDR3 spans 14 residues. The germline CDR1 and CDR2 sequences are SGHVS and FNYEAQ. In DNA form, the CDR3 reads TGTGCCAGCAGACGTCTACGTGTGGGTGAAAAACTGTTTTTT. Protein product: CASRRLRVGEKLFF. The full variable domain, in which reference TRBV7-6 and TRBJ1-4 provide the parts outside the CDR3, is GAGVSQSPRYKVTKRGQDVALRCDPISGHVSLYWYRQALGQGPEFLTYFNYEAQQDKSGLPNDRFSAERPEGSISTLTIQRTEQRDSAMYRCASRRLRVGEKLFFGSGTQLSVL.

A few counts support this clonotype. The chain joins TRBV12-3 or TRBV12-4 to TRBJ2-7, with D possibly matching TRBD2 (5 bases). The CDR3 runs to 13 residues. V lost 1 base, J lost 6 bases, and 10 bases lay in between. Here the CDR3 DNA reads TGTGCCAGCAGTTTAGTCCTAGCAGGCGAGCAGTACTTC. This codes for CASSLVLAGEQYF.

This clonotype was counted only a few times. CDR3 bases: TGCGCCAGCAGCCAAGGGGTGTCCAGGGCGGGAGACATCGAGCAGTACTTC. This translates into CASSQGVSRAGDIEQYF. This chain joins TRBV4-3 and TRBJ2-7; TRBD2 agrees at 7 bases. The length of the CDR3 is 17 residues. From germline, CDR1 is LGHNA and CDR2 YSLEER. V shed 1 base, J shed 6 bases, and the junction held 15 bases outside the gene matches.

In its sample, this clonotype was seen a few times. V is TRBV30 and J is TRBJ2-1, with a tentative D call TRBD2 (6 bases). Germline lookup yields CDR1 GTSNPN and CDR2 SVGIG (reference sequence). This CDR3 has 12 amino acids. Trimming cost V 3 bases and J 6 bases, with 9 bases left between them. CDR3 loop: CAWSFSGNEQFF. The CDR3 DNA reads as TGTGCCTGGAGCTTTAGCGGCAATGAGCAGTTCTTC. Full variable domain (rest looked up from reference TRBV30 and TRBJ2-1): SQTIHQWPATLVQPVGSPLSLECTVEGTSNPNLYWYRQAAGRGLQLLFYSVGIGQISSEVPQNLSASRPQDRQFILSSKKLLLSDSGFYLCAWSFSGNEQFFGPGTRLTVL.

V gene TRBV10-3 combines with J gene TRBJ2-7, with 8 bases identical to TRBD1. With V trimmed by 7 bases and J by 0 bases, 2 bases remained unmatched. CDR3 length: 13 residues. Germline V gene data show CDR1 as ENHRY and CDR2 as SYGVKD. The chain's CDR3 is CAITGQGSYEQYF. CDR3 DNA sequence: TGTGCCATCACAGGACAGGGCTCCTACGAGCAGTACTTC.

In this sample, this clonotype turned up a few times. V usage is TRBV24-1 and J usage is TRBJ1-2, with D uncertain. The CDR3 contains 12 residues. Trimming took off 3 bases at V and 8 bases at J, with 9 bases between the two ends. Germline CDR1 and CDR2: KGHDR and SFDVKD. CDR3 nucleotides: TGTGCCACCAGTGATACGGGTCGCGGCTACACCTTC. The encoded protein is CATSDTGRGYTF.

This clonotype was observed a handful of times. The gene calls are TRBV6-2 or TRBV6-3 and TRBJ2-7, with 8 positions matching TRBD2. After removal of 5 bases from V and 3 bases from J, the junction contained 12 bases not matched to a gene. This CDR3 has 16 amino acids. Germline lookup yields CDR1 MNHEY and CDR2 SVGEGT. CDR3 sequence: CASSLLAGRTGYEQYF. CDR3 nucleotides: TGTGCCAGCAGTCTCTTAGCGGGGAGGACGGGCTACGAGCAGTACTTC.

The chain carries TRBV27 and TRBJ1-1; 9 nucleotides line up with TRBD1. Unmatched junction bases numbered 4, after V lost 5 bases and J lost 0 bases. Germline V CDR1 and CDR2: MNHEY, SMNVEV (reference sequence). The length of the CDR3 is 15 residues. Here the CDR3 DNA reads TGTGCCAGCAGTAAGAGACAGGGGGTGAACACTGAAGCTTTCTTT. Protein: CASSKRQGVNTEAFF.

This clonotype was counted a few times. The V gene is TRBV24-1, the J gene TRBJ2-3; no clear D gene. V shed 6 bases and J shed 2 bases, with 11 bases lying between them. CDR1 is KGHDR and CDR2 is SFDVKD in the germline V gene. The CDR3 loop spans 14 amino acids. The CDR3 bases are TGTGCCACCAGTTCTGGGTCTTACACAGATACGCAGTATTTT. This sequence encodes CATSSGSYTDTQYF.

This clonotype was seen a few times. This chain links TRBV28 with TRBJ1-5; no clear D gene. The length of the CDR3 is 13 residues. V was shortened by 6 bases and J by 6 bases, with 12 bases between the two germline ends. Germline values: CDR1 MDHEN, CDR2 SYDVKM. CDR3 nucleotide sequence: TGTGCCAGCAGGGGTGGGAGTAGTCAGCCCCAGCATTTT. Residues: CASRGGSSQPQHF.

The rearrangement links TRBV6-2 or TRBV6-3 to TRBJ1-5, with D possibly matching TRBD1 (5 bases). This CDR3 contains 15 residues. The V and J ends lost 7 bases and 6 bases respectively, with 19 bases between them. Germline CDR1 reads MNHEY; CDR2 reads SVGEGT. This chain's CDR3 is CASTEGQWFGQPQHF. For the CDR3, the DNA is TGTGCCAGCACGGAGGGGCAGTGGTTCGGTCAGCCCCAGCATTTT.

V gene TRBV10-3 combines with J gene TRBJ1-5, with D possibly being TRBD1 (6 bases). The CDR3 length is 12 residues. V was clipped by 7 bases and J by 4 bases, with 8 bases between them. Germline values: CDR1 ENHRY, CDR2 SYGVKD. The CDR3 loop is CAITGANQPQHF. CDR3 bases: TGTGCCATCACAGGGGCAAATCAGCCCCAGCATTTT.

This chain uses TRBV29-1 with TRBJ2-5; TRBD1 matches 8 bases. CDR1 and CDR2 from the germline V gene are SQVTM and ANQGSEA. The V segment lost 4 bases and the J segment 2 bases; nucleotides outside the gene matches: 9. The CDR3 totals 15 residues. The CDR3 here is CSVGGGTGDQETQYF. The CDR3 DNA reads as TGCAGCGTTGGCGGCGGGACAGGAGATCAAGAGACCCAGTACTTC.